The present T cell receptor (beta chain) was sequenced within a study of blood T cell repertoires in COVID-19. At the level of the study: COVID-19 samples from acute and convalescent phases originated in the United States, Italy and Spain. Nucleic acid was either cDNA or gDNA, and it came from T cells, B-cell-depleted T cells, or PBMCs.

How the authors handled the data: Amplification from reference gene primers served as the basis for estimated nucleated cell counts. Assay: immunoSEQ multiplex PCR; the TCRdb copy retains only in-frame clones and omits some. V, J and clone size derive from that table, while D and trimming were established from the DNA sequence. Here the sample spans 140,000 or so clones, approximately 92% being singletons. The CDR3 loop spans 18 amino acids. What was sequenced was peripheral blood. The clonotype comes from a woman aged 55-75 years with active COVID-19. The chain joins TRBV21-1 to TRBJ2-1; the table's D call of TRBD2 was not tested on the DNA. TRBV21-1 is a known pseudogene. The DNA for the CDR3 is TGTGCCAGCACCGCCCCCCCGACTAGCGCCGACACCTACAATGAGCAGTTCTTC. It specifies CASTAPPTSADTYNEQFF.